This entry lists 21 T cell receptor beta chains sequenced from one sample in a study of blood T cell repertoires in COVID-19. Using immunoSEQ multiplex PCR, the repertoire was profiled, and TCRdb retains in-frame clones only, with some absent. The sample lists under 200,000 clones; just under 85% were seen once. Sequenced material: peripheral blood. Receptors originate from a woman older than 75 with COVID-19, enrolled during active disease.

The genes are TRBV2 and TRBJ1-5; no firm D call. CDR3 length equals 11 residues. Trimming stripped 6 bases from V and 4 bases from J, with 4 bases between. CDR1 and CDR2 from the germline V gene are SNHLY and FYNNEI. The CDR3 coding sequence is TGTGCCAGCAGAATAAATCAGCCCCAGCATTTT. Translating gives CASRINQPQHF.

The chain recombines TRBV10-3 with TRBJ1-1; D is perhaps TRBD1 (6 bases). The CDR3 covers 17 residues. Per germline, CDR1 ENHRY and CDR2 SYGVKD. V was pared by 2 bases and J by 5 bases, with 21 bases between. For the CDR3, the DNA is TGTGCCATCAGTGAGGGGATAGTGTCGCGGGGGGCGACTGAAGCTTTCTTT. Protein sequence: CAISEGIVSRGATEAFF.

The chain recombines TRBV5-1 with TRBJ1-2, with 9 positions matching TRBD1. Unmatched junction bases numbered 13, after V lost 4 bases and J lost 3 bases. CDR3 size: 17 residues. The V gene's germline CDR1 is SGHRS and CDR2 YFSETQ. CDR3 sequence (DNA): TGCGCCAGCAGCACGAACTCCTACAGGGGGCTGGACTATGGCTACACCTTC. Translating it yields CASSTNSYRGLDYGYTF.

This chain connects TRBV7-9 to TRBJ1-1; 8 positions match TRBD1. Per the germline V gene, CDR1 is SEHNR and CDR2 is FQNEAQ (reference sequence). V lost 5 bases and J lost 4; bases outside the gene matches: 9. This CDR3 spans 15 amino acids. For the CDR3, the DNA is TGTGCCAGCAGCCGCCGTGAGACAGGGGTCACTGAAGCTTTCTTT. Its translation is CASSRRETGVTEAFF.

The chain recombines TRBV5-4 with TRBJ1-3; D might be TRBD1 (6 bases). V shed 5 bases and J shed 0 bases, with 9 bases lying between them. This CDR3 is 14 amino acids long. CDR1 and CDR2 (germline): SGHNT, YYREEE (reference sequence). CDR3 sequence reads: CASRQGYSGNTIYF. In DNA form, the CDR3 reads TGTGCCAGCAGACAGGGCTACTCTGGAAACACCATATATTTT. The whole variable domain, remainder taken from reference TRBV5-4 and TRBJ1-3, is ETGVTQSPTHLIKTRGQQVTLRCSSQSGHNTVSWYQQALGQGPQFIFQYYREEENGRGNFPPRFSGLQFPNYSSELNVNALELDDSALYLCASRQGYSGNTIYFGEGSWLTVV.

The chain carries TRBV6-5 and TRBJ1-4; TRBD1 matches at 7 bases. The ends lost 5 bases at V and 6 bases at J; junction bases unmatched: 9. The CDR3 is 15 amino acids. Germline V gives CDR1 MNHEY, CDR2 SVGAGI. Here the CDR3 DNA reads TGTGCCAGCAGTCCAGGGCGGCAGGGGGATGAAAAACTGTTTTTT. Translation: CASSPGRQGDEKLFF.

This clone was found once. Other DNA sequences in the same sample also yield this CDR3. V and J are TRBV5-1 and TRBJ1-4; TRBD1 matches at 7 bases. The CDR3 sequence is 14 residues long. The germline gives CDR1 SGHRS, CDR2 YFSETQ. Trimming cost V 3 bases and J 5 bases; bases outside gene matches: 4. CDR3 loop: CASSSGTVNEKLFF. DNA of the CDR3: TGCGCCAGCAGCTCCGGGACAGTGAATGAAAAACTGTTTTTT.

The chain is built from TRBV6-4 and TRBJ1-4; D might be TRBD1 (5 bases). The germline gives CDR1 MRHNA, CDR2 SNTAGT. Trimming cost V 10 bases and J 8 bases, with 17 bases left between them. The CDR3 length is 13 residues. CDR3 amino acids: CANPSGGGEKLFF. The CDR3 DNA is TGTGCCAACCCCTCCGGGGGAGGGGAAAAACTGTTTTTT.

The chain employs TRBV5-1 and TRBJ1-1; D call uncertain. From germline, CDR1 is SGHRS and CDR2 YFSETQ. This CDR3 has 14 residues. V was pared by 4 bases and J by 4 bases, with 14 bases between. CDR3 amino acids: CASSPTAGSTEAFF. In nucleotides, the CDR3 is TGCGCCAGCAGCCCCACCGCTGGGAGCACTGAAGCTTTCTTT. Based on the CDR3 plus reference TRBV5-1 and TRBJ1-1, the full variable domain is KAGVTQTPRYLIKTRGQQVTLSCSPISGHRSVSWYQQTPGQGLQFLFEYFSETQRNKGNFPGRFSGRQFSNSRSEMNVSTLELGDSALYLCASSPTAGSTEAFFGQGTRLTVV.

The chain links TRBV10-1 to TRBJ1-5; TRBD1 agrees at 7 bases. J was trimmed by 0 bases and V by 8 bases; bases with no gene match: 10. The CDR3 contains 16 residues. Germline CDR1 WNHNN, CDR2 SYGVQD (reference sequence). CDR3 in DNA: TGCGCCAGCCGAGACAGGGCTCCCTATAGCAATCAGCCCCAGCATTTT. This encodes CASRDRAPYSNQPQHF.

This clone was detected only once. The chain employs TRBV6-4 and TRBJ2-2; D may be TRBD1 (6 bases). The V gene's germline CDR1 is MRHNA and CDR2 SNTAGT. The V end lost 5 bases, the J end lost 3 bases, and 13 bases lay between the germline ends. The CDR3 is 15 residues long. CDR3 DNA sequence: TGTGCCAGCAGTACCGGGACACCTTACACCGGGGAGCTGTTTTTT. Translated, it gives CASSTGTPYTGELFF.

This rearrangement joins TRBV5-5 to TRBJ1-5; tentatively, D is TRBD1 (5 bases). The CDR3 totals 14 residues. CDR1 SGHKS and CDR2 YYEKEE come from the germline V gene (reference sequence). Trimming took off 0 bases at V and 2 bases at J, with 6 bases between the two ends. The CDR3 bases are TGTGCCAGCAGCTTGGGGGGCGGCAATCAGCCCCAGCATTTT. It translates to CASSLGGGNQPQHF.

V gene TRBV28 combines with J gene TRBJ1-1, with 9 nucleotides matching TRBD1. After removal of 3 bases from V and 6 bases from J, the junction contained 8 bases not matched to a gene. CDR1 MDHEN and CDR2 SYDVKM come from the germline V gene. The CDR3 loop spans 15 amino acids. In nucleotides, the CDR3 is TGTGCCAGCAGTTTGGGACAGGGTGGTTTTGCTGAAGCTTTCTTT. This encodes CASSLGQGGFAEAFF. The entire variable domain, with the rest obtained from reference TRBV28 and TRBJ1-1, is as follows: DVKVTQSSRYLVKRTGEKVFLECVQDMDHENMFWYRQDPGLGLRLIYFSYDVKMKEKGDIPEGYSVSREKKERFSLILESASTNQTSMYLCASSLGQGGFAEAFFGQGTRLTVV.

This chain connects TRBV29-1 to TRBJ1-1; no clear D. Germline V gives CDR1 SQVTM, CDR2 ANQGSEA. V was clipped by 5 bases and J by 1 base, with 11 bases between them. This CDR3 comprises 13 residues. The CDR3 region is CSVRPRGNTEAFF. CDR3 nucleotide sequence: TGCAGCGTTAGGCCTCGGGGGAACACTGAAGCTTTCTTT.

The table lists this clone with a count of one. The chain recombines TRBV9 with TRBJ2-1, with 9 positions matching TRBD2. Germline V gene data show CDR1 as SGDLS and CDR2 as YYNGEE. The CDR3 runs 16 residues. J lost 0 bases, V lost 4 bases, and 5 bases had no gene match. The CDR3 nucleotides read TGTGCCAGCAGCATCAATAGCGGGAGCTCCTACAATGAGCAGTTCTTC. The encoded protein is CASSINSGSSYNEQFF.

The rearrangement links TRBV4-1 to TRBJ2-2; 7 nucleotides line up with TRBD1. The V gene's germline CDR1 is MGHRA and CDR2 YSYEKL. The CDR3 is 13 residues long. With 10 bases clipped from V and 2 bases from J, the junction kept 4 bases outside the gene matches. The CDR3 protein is CAIGDSNTGELFF. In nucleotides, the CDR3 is TGCGCCATTGGGGACAGCAACACCGGGGAGCTGTTTTTT.

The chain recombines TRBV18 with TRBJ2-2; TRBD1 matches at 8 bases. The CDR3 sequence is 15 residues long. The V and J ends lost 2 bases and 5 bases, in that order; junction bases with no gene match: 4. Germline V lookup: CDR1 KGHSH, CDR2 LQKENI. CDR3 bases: TGTGCCAGCTCACCAACAGGGGGAAAGACCGGGGAGCTGTTTTTT. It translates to CASSPTGGKTGELFF.

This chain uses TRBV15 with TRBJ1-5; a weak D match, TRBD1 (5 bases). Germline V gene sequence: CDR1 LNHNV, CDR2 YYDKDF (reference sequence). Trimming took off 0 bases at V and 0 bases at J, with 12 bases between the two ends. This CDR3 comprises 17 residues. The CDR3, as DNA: TGTGCCACCAGCAGAGATTGGGGGGAATATAGCAATCAGCCCCAGCATTTT. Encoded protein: CATSRDWGEYSNQPQHF.

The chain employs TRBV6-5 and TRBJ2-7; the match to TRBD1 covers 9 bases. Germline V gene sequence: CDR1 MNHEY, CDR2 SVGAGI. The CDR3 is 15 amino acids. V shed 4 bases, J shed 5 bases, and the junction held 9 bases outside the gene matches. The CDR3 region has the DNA TGTGCCAGCAGTTCGGGTGGACAGGGGTCCGACGAGCAGTACTTC. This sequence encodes CASSSGGQGSDEQYF.

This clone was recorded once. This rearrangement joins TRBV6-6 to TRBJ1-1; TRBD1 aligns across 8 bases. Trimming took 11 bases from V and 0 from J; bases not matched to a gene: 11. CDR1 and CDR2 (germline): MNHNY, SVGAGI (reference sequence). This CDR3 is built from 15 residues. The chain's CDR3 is CAARTGHLMNTEAFF. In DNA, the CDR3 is TGTGCCGCCAGGACAGGGCATCTTATGAACACTGAAGCTTTCTTT.

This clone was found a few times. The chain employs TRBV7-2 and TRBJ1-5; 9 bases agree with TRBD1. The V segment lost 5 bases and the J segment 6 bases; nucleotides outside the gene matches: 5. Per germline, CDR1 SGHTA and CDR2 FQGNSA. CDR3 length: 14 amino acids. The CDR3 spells CASSNQQGAQPQHF. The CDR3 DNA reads TGTGCCAGCAGCAATCAACAGGGGGCTCAGCCCCAGCATTTT.